This entry concerns a single TCR beta chain. Donor pairs, a few in total, had unstimulated naive, memory, effector memory and TEMRA subsets sequenced. There are 16 residues in the CDR3. Germline V CDR1 and CDR2: SGHTA, FQGNSA. V was clipped by 0 bases and J by 3 bases; unmatched bases: 6. This entry is derived from a study of siplizumab effects on memory and regulatory T cells. The table came from immunoSEQ multiplex PCR; TCRdb's copy has only in-frame clones and leaves some out. The sample shows about 52,000 clones, less than 98% of them seen only once. Sequencing was done on a sample of naive CD4+ T cells sorted from blood. The rearrangement uses TRBV7-2 and TRBJ2-7; 9 bases are a match to TRBD2. The sequence came from a human donor in good health. This CDR3 is CASSLAVGAGGYEQYF. The CDR3, as DNA: TGTGCCAGCAGCTTAGCGGTTGGAGCGGGGGGCTACGAGCAGTACTTC.